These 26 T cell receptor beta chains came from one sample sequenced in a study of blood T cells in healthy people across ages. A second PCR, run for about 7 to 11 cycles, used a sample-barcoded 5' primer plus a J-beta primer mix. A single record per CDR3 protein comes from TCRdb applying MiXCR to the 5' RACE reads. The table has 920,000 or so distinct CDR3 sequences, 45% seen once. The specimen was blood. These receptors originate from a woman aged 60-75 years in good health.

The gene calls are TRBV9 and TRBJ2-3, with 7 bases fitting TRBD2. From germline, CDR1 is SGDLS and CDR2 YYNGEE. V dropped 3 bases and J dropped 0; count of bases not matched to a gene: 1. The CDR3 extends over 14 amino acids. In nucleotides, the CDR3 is TGTGCCAGCAGCGGGGGGGGAAGCACAGATACGCAGTATTTT. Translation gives CASSGGGSTDTQYF.

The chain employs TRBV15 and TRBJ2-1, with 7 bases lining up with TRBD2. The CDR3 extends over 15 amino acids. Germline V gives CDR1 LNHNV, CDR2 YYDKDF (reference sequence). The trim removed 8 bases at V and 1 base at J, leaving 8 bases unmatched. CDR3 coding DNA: TGTGCCACCGCCCGGGGCGGGGGATCCTACAATGAGCAGTTCTTC. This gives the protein CATARGGGSYNEQFF. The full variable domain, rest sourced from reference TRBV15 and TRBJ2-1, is DAMVIQNPRYQVTQFGKPVTLSCSQTLNHNVMYWYQQKSSQAPKLLFHYYDKDFNNEADTPDNFQSRRPNTSFCFLDIRSPGLGDTAMYLCATARGGGSYNEQFFGPGTRLTVL.

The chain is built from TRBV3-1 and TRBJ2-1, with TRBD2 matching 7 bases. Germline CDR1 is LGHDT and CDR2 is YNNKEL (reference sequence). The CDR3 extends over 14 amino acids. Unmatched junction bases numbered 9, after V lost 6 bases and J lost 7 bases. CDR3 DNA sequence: TGTGCCAGCAGGCCCTCGGGGGAGGGAAATGAGCAGTTCTTC. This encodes CASRPSGEGNEQFF.

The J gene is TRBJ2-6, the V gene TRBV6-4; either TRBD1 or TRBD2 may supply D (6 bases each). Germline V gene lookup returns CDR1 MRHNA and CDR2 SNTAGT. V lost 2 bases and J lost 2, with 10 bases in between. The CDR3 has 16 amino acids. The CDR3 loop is CASSDPGGPGANVLTF. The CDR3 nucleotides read TGTGCCAGCAGTGACCCCGGGGGCCCTGGGGCCAACGTCCTGACTTTC.

CDR3 bases: TGCGCCAGCAGCCAAGCCGCGGGACAGAGCTTGTTGACCCAGTACTTC. Translation gives CASSQAAGQSLLTQYF. V gene TRBV4-1 combines with J gene TRBJ2-7; D is perhaps TRBD1 (7 bases). TRBJ2-5 explains the end of the DNA better; the J call may be wrong. Germline CDR1 reads MGHRA; CDR2 reads YSYEKL. This CDR3 is built from 16 residues.

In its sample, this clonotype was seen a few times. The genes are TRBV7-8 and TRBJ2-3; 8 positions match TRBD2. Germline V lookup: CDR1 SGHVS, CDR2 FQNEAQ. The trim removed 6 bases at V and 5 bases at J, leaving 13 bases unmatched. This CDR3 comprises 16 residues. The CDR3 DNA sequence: TGTGCCAGCAGTCTCTTAGCGGGACCTGCGTTAGATACGCAGTATTTT. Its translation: CASSLLAGPALDTQYF.

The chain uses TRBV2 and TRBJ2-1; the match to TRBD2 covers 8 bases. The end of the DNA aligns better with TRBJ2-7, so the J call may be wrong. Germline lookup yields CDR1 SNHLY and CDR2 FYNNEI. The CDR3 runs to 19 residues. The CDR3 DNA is TGTGCCAGCAGTCCCCCGGGAAGACCCTCAGCGGGAGTCCCCTACGAGCAGTACTTC. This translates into CASSPPGRPSAGVPYEQYF.

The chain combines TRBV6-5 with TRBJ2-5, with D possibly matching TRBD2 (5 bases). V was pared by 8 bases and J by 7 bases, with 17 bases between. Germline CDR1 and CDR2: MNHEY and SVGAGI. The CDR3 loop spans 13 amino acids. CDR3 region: CASSAAAEATQYF. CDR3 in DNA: TGTGCCAGCTCTGCGGCGGCGGAGGCGACCCAGTACTTC.

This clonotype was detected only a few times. CDR3: CASSHLAGGLGELFF. The CDR3 DNA sequence: TGTGCCAGCAGCCACCTAGCGGGAGGGCTGGGGGAGCTGTTTTTT. This chain uses TRBV7-2 with TRBJ2-2, with 12 nucleotides matching TRBD2. CDR1 is SGHTA, CDR2 FQGNSA, per germline. Trimming at V came to 5 bases and at J to 8 bases, leaving 6 bases not matched to a gene. The CDR3 covers 15 residues.

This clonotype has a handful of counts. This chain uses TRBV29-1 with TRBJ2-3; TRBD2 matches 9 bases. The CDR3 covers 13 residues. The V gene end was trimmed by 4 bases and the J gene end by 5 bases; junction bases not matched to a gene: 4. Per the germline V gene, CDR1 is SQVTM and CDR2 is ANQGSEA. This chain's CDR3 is CSVGLAAVDTQYF. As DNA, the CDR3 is TGCAGCGTTGGACTAGCGGCGGTAGATACGCAGTATTTT.

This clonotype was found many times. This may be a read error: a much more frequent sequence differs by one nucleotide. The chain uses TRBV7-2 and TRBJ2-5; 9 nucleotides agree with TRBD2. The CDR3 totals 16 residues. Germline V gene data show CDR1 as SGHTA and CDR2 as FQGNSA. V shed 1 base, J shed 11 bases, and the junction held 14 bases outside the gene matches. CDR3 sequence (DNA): TGTGCCAGCAGCTTAGTCCGACTAGCGGTCTACAATGAGCAGTACTTC. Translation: CASSLVRLAVYNEQYF.

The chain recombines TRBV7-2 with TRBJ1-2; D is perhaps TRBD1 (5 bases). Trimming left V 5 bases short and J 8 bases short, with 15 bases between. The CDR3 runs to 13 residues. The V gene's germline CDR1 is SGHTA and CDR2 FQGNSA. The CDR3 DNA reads TGTGCCAGCAGCCCGGGACCCCTGAGAGGCTACACCTTC. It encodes CASSPGPLRGYTF. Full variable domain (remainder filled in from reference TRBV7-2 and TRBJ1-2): GAGVSQSPSNKVTEKGKDVELRCDPISGHTALYWYRQSLGQGLEFLIYFQGNSAPDKSGLPSDRFSAERTGGSVSTLTIQRTQQEDSAVYLCASSPGPLRGYTFGSGTRLTVV.

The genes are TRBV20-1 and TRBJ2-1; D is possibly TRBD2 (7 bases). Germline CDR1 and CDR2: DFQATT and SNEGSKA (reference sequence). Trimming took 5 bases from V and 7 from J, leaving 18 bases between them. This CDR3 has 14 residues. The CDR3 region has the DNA TGCAGTGCTCTGGGGGGGGGCCGAGGTAATGAGCAGTTCTTC. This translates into CSALGGGRGNEQFF.

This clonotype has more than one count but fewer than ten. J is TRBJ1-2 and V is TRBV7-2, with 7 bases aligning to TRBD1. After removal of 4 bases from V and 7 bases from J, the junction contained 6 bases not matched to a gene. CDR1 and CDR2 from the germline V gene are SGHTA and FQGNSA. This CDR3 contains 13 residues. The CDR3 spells CASSSHRGAGYTF. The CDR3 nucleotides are TGTGCCAGCAGCTCTCACAGGGGAGCTGGCTACACCTTC.

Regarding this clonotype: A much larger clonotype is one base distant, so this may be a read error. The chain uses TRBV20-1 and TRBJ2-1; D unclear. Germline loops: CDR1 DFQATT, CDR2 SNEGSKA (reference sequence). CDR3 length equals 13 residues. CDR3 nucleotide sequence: TGCAGTGTCCCTCCCAGCGTGTACAGTGAGCAGTTCTTC. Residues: CSVPPSVYSEQFF.

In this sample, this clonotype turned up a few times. The CDR3 loop reads CSARVPGGGLSNYGYTF. As DNA, the CDR3 is TGCAGTGCTAGAGTTCCGGGCGGGGGTTTATCTAACTATGGCTACACCTTC. V is TRBV20-1 and J is TRBJ1-2; D is perhaps TRBD1 (5 bases). The V and J ends lost 1 base and 0 bases respectively, with 18 bases between them. The CDR3 has 17 residues. The germline V gene has CDR1 DFQATT and CDR2 SNEGSKA (reference sequence).

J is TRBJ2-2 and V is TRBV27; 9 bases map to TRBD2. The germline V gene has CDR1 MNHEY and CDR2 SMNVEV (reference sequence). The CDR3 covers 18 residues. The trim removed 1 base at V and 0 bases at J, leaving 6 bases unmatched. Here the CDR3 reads CASSLFGLARANTGELFF. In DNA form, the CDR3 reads TGTGCCAGCAGTTTATTTGGACTAGCGAGGGCGAACACCGGGGAGCTGTTTTTT.

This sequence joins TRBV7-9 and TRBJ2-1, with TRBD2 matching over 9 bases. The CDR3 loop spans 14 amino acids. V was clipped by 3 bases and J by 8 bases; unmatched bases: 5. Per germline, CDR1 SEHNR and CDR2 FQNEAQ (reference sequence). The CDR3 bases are TGTGCCAGCAGCTTTAGCGGGAGCAAAGATGAGCAGTTCTTC. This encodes CASSFSGSKDEQFF.

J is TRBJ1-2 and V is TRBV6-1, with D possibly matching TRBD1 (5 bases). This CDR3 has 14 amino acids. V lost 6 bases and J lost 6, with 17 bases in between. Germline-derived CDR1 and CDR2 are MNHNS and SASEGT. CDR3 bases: TGTGCCAGCAGAAACTTTGGGGGATCAAATGGCTACACCTTC. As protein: CASRNFGGSNGYTF.

CDR3: CASGGRTNYGYTF. In DNA form, the CDR3 reads TGTGCCAGCGGGGGCAGAACTAACTATGGCTACACCTTC. V and J are TRBV6-1 and TRBJ1-2; possible D gene TRBD1, 6 bases. This CDR3 has 13 residues. V dropped 8 bases and J dropped 0 bases, with 10 bases sitting between them. Germline V CDR1 and CDR2: MNHNS, SASEGT.

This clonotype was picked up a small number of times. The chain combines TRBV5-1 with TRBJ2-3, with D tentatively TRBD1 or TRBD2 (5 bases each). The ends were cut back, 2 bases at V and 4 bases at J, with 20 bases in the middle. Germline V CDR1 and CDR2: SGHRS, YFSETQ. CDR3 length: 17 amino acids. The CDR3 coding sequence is TGCGCCAGCAGCTTCAGTTCCGGGACGGCCAATTCAGATACGCAGTATTTT. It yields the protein CASSFSSGTANSDTQYF.

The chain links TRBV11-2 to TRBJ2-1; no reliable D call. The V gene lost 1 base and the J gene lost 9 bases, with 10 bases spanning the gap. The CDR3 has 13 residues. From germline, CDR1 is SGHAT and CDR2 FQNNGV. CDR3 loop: CASSLVGPGEQFF. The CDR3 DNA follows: TGTGCCAGCAGCTTAGTAGGTCCGGGTGAGCAGTTCTTC.

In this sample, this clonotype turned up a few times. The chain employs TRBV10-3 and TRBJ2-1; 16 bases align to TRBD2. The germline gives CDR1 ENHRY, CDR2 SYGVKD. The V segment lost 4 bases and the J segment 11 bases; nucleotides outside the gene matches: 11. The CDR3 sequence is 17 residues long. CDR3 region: CAISAGLAGGDYLKQFF. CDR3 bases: TGTGCCATCAGTGCGGGACTAGCGGGAGGGGATTATTTAAAGCAGTTCTTC.

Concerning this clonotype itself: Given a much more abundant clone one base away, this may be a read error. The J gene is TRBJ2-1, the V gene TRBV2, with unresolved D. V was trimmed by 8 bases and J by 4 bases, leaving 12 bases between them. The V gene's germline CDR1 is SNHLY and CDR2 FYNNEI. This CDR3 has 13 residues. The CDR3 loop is CASQRTVYNEQFF. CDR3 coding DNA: TGTGCCAGCCAACGGACCGTTTACAATGAGCAGTTCTTC.

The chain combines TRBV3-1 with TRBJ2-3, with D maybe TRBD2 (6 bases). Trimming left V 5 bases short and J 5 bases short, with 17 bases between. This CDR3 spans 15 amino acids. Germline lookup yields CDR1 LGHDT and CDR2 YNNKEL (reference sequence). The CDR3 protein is CASSSKTGAGDTQYF. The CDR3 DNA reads TGTGCCAGCAGCTCAAAGACGGGAGCTGGAGATACGCAGTATTTT.

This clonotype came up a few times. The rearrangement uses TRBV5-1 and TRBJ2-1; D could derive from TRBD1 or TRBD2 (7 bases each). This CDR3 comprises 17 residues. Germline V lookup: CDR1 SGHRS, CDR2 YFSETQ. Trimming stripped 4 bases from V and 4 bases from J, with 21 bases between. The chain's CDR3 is CASSAVRGRGGYNEQFF. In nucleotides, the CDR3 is TGCGCCAGCAGCGCCGTTCGTGGCAGGGGGGGTTACAATGAGCAGTTCTTC.